The sequence of this TCR beta chain was determined in a study of blood T cell repertoires in COVID-19. Study context: From T cells, B-cell-depleted T cells, or PBMCs came the material, which was cDNA or gDNA.

Here immunoSEQ multiplex PCR was the method, and the copy in TCRdb shows in-frame clones only, minus some. The data contain about 54,000 clones, 90% to 95% of them singletons. This receptor was obtained from a woman aged 55-69 years with active or convalescent COVID-19. The sequenced material came from peripheral blood.

CDR3 nucleotides: TGTGCCAGCCTCAGGGCGGCGGACACTGAAGCTTTCTTT. As protein: CASLRAADTEAFF. The chain has TRBV2 and TRBJ1-1; D is perhaps TRBD1 (5 bases). V lost 8 bases, J lost 3 bases, and 13 bases lay in between. CDR3 length equals 13 residues. The V gene's germline CDR1 is SNHLY and CDR2 FYNNEI.